The sequence of this TCR beta chain was determined in a study of beta chain features in type 1 diabetes. Whole-study context: Regarding age, gender and cell yields, patients proved similar to healthy donors.

The whole isolated RNA underwent reverse transcription, so sequencing captured expressed TCRB transcripts. Generated by immunoSEQ multiplex PCR, the TCRdb table keeps only in-frame clones and is missing some. Of a few hundred thousand clones listed, approximately 12% were seen once; the top ten hold 0.0095% to 0.011%. In all sorted populations, purity surpassed 98%. V lost 3 bases to trimming and J lost 9 bases, with 15 bases between them. CDR1 is MDHEN and CDR2 is SYDVKM in the germline V gene. This CDR3 spans 14 amino acids. General study results and limits: Junctions at VDJ sites from type 1 diabetes patients had fewer insertions and more deletions. A closer apparent resemblance between naive, central memory and Treg TCRB repertoires was seen in patients than in healthy donors. The study found moderately but significantly shorter TCRB CDR3s in all four CD4+ subsets of Type 1 diabetes patients.

About this clone itself: What it binds is unknown.

The sequenced sample was naive CD4+ T cells from blood. This TCR was recovered from a woman aged 18-30 years with type 1 diabetes. V usage is TRBV28 and J usage is TRBJ2-1, with D possibly being TRBD2 (6 bases). The CDR3 loop reads CASSLPPGGTEQFF. The CDR3, as DNA: TGTGCCAGCAGTTTGCCCCCCGGGGGTACTGAGCAGTTCTTC.